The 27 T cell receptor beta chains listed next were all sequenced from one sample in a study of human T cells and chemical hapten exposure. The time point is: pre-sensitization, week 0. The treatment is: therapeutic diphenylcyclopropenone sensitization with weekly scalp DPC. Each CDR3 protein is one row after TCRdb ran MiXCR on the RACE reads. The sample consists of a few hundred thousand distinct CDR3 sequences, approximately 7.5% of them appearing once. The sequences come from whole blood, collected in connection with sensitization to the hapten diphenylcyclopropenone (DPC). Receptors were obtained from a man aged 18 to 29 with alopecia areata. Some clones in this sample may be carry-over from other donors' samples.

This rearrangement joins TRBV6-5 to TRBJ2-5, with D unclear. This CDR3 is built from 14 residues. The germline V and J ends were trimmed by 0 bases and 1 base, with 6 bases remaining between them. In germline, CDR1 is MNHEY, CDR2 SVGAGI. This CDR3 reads CASSYSRPQETQYF. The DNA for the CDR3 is TGTGCCAGCAGTTACTCGAGGCCCCAAGAGACCCAGTACTTC.

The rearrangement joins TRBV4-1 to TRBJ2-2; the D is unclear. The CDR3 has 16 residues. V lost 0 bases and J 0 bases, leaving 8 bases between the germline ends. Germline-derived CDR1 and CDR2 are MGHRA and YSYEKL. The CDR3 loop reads CASSQDPTSNTGELFF. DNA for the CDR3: TGCGCCAGCAGCCAAGACCCTACCTCGAACACCGGGGAGCTGTTTTTT.

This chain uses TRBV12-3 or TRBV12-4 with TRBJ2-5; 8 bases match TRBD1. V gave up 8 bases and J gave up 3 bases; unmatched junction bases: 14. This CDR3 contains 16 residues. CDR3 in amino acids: CASLSDPWTGKETQYF. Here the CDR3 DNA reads TGTGCCAGCTTGTCGGACCCCTGGACAGGGAAAGAGACCCAGTACTTC.

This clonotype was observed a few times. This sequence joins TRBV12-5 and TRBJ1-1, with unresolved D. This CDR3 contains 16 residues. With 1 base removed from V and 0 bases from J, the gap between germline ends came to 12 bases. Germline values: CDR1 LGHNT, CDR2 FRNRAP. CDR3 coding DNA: TGTGCTAGTGGTTTGGGGGGAGATAACATGAACACTGAAGCTTTCTTT. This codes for CASGLGGDNMNTEAFF. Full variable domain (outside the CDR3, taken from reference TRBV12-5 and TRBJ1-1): DARVTQTPRHKVTEMGQEVTMRCQPILGHNTVFWYRQTMMQGLELLAYFRNRAPLDDSGMPKDRFSAEMPDATLATLKIQPSEPRDSAVYFCASGLGGDNMNTEAFFGQGTRLTVV.

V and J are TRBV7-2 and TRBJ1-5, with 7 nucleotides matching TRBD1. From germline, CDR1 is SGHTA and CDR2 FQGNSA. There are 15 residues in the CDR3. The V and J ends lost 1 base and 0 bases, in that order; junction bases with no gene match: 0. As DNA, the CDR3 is TGTGCCAGCAGCTTAGGGGACAGTAGCAATCAGCCCCAGCATTTT. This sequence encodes CASSLGDSSNQPQHF.

The CDR3 DNA reads TGTGCCAGCAGACTTACTAGCGGGGACTACAATGAGCAGTTCTTC. Protein sequence: CASRLTSGDYNEQFF. V usage is TRBV6-2 or TRBV6-3 and J usage is TRBJ2-1; 10 nucleotides agree with TRBD2. There are 15 residues in the CDR3. The V gene's germline CDR1 is MNHEY and CDR2 SVGEGT. The junction had 5 bases not matched to a gene; V was cut back by 6 bases and J by 3 bases.

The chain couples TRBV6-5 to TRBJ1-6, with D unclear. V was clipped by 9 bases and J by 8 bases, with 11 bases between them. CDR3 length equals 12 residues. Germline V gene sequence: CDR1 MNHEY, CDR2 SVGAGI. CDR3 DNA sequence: TGTGCCAGTGGCAGTCTCGATTCACCCCTCCACTTT. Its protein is CASGSLDSPLHF.

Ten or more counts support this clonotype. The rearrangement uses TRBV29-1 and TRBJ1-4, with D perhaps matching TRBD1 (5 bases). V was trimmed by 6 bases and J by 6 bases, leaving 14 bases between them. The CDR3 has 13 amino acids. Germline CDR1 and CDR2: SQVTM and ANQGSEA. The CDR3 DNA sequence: TGCAGCGTGGCGGCCCGGGACCATGAAAAACTGTTTTTT. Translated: CSVAARDHEKLFF.

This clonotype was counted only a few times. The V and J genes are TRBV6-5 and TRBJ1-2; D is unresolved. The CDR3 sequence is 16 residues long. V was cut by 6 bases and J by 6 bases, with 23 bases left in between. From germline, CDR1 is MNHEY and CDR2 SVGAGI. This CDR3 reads CASSLGLGSPIHGYTF. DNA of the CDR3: TGTGCCAGCAGCCTAGGTCTGGGCAGCCCGATTCATGGCTACACCTTC.

CDR3 bases: TGCGCCAGCACCCGCGGCCAGGTCTCCTACAATGAGCAGTTCTTC. Protein: CASTRGQVSYNEQFF. The chain is built from TRBV5-1 and TRBJ2-1; D gene unclear. The germline gives CDR1 SGHRS, CDR2 YFSETQ. V was clipped by 6 bases and J by 0 bases, with 13 bases between them. This CDR3 spans 15 amino acids. Looking up the rest from reference TRBV5-1 and TRBJ2-1 gives the full variable domain: KAGVTQTPRYLIKTRGQQVTLSCSPISGHRSVSWYQQTPGQGLQFLFEYFSETQRNKGNFPGRFSGRQFSNSRSEMNVSTLELGDSALYLCASTRGQVSYNEQFFGPGTRLTVL.

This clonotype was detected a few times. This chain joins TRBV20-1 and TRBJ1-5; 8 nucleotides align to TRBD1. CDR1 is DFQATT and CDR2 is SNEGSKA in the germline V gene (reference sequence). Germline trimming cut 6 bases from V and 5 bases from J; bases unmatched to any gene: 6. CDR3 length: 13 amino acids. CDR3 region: CSAATGDYQPQHF. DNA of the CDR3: TGCAGTGCAGCGACAGGGGATTATCAGCCCCAGCATTTT.

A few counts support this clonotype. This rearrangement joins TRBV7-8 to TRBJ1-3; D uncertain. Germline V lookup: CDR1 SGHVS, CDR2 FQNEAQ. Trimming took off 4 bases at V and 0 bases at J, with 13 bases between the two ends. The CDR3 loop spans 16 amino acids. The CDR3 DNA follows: TGTGCCAGCAGCTCTACTGGACGGAACTCTGGAAACACCATATATTTT. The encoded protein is CASSSTGRNSGNTIYF.

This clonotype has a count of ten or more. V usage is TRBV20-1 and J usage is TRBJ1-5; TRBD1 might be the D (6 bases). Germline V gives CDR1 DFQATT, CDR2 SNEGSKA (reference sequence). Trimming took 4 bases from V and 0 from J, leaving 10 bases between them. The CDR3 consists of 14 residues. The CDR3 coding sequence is TGCAGTGCTACCCGACAGGATAGCAATCAGCCCCAGCATTTT. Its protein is CSATRQDSNQPQHF.

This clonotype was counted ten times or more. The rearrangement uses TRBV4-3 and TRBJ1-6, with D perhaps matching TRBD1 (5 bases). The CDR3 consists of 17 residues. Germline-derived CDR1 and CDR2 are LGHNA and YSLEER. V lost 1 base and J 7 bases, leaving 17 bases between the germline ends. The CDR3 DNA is TGCGCCAGCAGCCAAGCATGGGACGGCTCCGGGAATTCACCCCTCCACTTT. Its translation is CASSQAWDGSGNSPLHF.

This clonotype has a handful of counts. CDR3 coding DNA: TGTGCCAGCAGCGTGGGACATCAAGGGCTCGGAAAACTGTTTTTT. Translating it yields CASSVGHQGLGKLFF. The chain has TRBV9 and TRBJ1-4; TRBD1 might be the D (6 bases). Germline CDR1 reads SGDLS; CDR2 reads YYNGEE. The CDR3 has 15 residues. The V gene lost 2 bases and the J gene lost 10 bases, with 18 bases spanning the gap. The full variable domain, with the rest looked up from reference TRBV9 and TRBJ1-4, is DSGVTQTPKHLITATGQRVTLRCSPRSGDLSVYWYQQSLDQGLQFLIQYYNGEERAKGNILERFSAQQFPDLHSELNLSSLELGDSALYFCASSVGHQGLGKLFFGSGTQLSVL.

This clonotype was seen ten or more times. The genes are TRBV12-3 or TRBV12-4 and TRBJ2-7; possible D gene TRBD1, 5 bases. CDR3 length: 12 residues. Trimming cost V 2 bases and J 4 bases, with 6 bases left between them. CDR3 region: CASSLRGYEQYV. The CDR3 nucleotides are TGTGCCAGCAGTTTAAGGGGTTACGAGCAGTACGTC.

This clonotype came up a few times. The CDR3 sequence is CASSQHPGSYGYTF. The CDR3 DNA reads as TGTGCCAGCAGCCAACACCCCGGGAGCTATGGCTACACCTTC. The chain joins TRBV3-1 to TRBJ1-2; no definite D call. Germline V gene lookup returns CDR1 LGHDT and CDR2 YNNKEL (reference sequence). V lost 2 bases, J lost 4 bases, and 11 bases lay in between. The CDR3 totals 14 residues.

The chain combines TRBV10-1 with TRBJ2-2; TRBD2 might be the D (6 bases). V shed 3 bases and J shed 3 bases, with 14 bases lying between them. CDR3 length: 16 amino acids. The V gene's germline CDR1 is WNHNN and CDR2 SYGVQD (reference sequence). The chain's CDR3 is CASSDMRGPDTGELFF. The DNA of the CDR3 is TGCGCCAGCAGTGATATGCGGGGTCCCGACACCGGGGAGCTGTTTTTT.

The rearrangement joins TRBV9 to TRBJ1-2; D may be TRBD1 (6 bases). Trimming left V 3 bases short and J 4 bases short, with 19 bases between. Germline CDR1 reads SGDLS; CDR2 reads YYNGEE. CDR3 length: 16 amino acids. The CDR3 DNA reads TGTGCCAGCAGCGCCGACCCCAGGGGAGGATCCTATGGCTACACCTTC. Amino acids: CASSADPRGGSYGYTF.

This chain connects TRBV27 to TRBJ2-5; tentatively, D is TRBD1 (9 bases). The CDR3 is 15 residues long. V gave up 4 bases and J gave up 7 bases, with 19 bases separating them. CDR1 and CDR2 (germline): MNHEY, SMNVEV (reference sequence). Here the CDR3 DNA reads TGTGCCAGCAGTTCAACCGGGACAGGGACTAGGACCCAGTACTTC. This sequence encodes CASSSTGTGTRTQYF.

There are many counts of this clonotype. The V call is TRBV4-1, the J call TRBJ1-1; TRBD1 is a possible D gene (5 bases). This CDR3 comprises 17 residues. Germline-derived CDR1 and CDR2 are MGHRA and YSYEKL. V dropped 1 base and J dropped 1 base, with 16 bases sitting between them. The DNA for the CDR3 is TGCGCCAGCAGCCAAGTCGTTCGGGGACTGCGGAACACTGAAGCTTTCTTT. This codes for CASSQVVRGLRNTEAFF.

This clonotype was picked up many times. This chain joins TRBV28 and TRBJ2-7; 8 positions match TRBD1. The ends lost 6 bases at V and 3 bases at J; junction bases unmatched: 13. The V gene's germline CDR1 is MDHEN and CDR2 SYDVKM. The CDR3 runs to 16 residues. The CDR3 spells CASSQGGAGGYYEQYF. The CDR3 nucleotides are TGTGCCAGCAGCCAGGGGGGTGCAGGGGGCTACTACGAGCAGTACTTC. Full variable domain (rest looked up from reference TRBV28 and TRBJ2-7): DVKVTQSSRYLVKRTGEKVFLECVQDMDHENMFWYRQDPGLGLRLIYFSYDVKMKEKGDIPEGYSVSREKKERFSLILESASTNQTSMYLCASSQGGAGGYYEQYFGPGTRLTVT.

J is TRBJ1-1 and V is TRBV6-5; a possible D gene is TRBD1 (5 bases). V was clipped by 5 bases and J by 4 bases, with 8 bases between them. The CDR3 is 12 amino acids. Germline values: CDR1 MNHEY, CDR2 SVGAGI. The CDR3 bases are TGTGCCAGCAGTCGCGGGGCCACTGAAGCTTTCTTT. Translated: CASSRGATEAFF.

The CDR3 region is CSVVGSDRVYGYTF. The CDR3 nucleotides are TGCAGCGTTGTGGGTTCCGACAGGGTATATGGCTACACCTTC. The chain couples TRBV29-1 to TRBJ1-2, with 7 bases that match TRBD1. Germline V gives CDR1 SQVTM, CDR2 ANQGSEA. This CDR3 region has 14 residues. The junction had 10 bases not matched to a gene; V was cut back by 4 bases and J by 5 bases.

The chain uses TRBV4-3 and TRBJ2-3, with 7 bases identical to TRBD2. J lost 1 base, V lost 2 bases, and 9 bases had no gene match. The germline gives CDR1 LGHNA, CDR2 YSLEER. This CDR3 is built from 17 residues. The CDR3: CASSQRGGGFGTDTQYF. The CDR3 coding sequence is TGCGCCAGCAGCCAACGCGGGGGTGGTTTTGGCACAGATACGCAGTATTTT.

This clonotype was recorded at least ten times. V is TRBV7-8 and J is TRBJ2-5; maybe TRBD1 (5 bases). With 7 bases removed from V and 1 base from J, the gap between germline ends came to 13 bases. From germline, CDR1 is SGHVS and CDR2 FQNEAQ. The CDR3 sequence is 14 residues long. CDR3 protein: CASTVQGLQETQYF. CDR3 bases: TGTGCCAGCACGGTCCAGGGCCTCCAAGAGACCCAGTACTTC.

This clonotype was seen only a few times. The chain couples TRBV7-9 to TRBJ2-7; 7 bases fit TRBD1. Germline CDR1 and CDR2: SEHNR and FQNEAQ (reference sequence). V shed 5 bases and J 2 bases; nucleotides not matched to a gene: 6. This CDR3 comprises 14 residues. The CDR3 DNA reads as TGTGCCAGCAGCCTGGGACAGACGACCTACGAGCAGTACTTC. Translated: CASSLGQTTYEQYF.